This record looks at one TCR beta chain sequence and its context. Its specificity is unknown. This specimen belongs to a study of cytomegalovirus exposure and HLA in healthy donors. Profiling relied on immunoSEQ multiplex PCR, and the TCRdb table lists in-frame clones only, not all of them. The sample records 95,000 to 150,000 clones, roughly 94% being singletons. Between the trimmed V and J ends, which lost 3 bases and 5 bases, there was a span of 10 bases. Germline loops: CDR1 MNHEY, CDR2 SMNVEV (reference sequence). The length of the CDR3 is 13 residues. General study findings and limits: Researchers catalogued 150 or so TCR beta chains as cytomegalovirus-associated. In vitro assays verified that three CMV-associated chains recognized CMV antigens specifically. Reports indicated that the classifier achieved high specificity and sensitivity in diagnosing cytomegalovirus status.

The receptor was isolated from a woman in her late teens or twenties in good health and CMV-seronegative. The rearrangement links TRBV27 to TRBJ1-1; D unclear. The sample consisted of PBMCs. CDR3 region: CASSLGVRTEAFF. In nucleotides, the CDR3 is TGTGCCAGCAGTTTGGGAGTTAGGACTGAAGCTTTCTTT.